The clone carrying this T cell receptor (beta chain) was recorded many times. The data belong to a study of blood T cell repertoires in COVID-19. As for the study in general: Donors in the United States, Italy and Spain gave samples during acute or convalescent COVID-19. PBMCs, B-cell-depleted T cells, or T cells were the source of the cDNA or gDNA that made up the material.

The authors' processing: Reference gene primer amplification in the assay estimated nucleated cell counts. The protocol was immunoSEQ multiplex PCR, while the TCRdb copy is restricted to in-frame clones and leaves out a portion. The V and J calls and clone size were taken over from that table, and D and trimming were inferred from the DNA. Of 350,000 to 450,000 clones in the sample, 65% to 90% are singletons; the top ten hold less than 9%. The germline CDR1 and CDR2 sequences are GTSNPN and SVGIG (reference sequence). Trimming shortened V by 0 bases and J by 1 base, and 15 bases separated the two germline ends. This CDR3 is 16 amino acids long. Patients at the Seattle site were enrolled during active infection and followed longitudinally.

This chain uses TRBV30 with TRBJ1-1; a possible D gene is TRBD1 (6 bases). The TCR originated in a woman aged 60-75 years with COVID-19, enrolled during active disease. The sequencing sample was made of peripheral blood. This CDR3 reads CAWSVVPGQTNTEAFF. The CDR3 nucleotides read TGTGCCTGGAGTGTAGTTCCAGGACAGACGAACACTGAAGCTTTCTTT.